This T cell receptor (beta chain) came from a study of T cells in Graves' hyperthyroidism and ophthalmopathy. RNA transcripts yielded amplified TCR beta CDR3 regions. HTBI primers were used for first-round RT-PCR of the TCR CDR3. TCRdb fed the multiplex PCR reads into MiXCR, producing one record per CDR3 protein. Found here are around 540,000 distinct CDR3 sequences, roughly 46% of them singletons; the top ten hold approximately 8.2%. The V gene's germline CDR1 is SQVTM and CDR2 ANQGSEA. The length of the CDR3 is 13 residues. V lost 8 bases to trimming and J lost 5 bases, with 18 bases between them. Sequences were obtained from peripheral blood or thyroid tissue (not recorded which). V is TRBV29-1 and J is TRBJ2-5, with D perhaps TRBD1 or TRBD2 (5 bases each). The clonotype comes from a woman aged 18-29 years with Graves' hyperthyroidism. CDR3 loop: CSSAGGEEETQYF. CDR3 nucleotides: TGCAGCAGTGCTGGGGGAGAGGAGGAGACCCAGTACTTC.